This T cell receptor beta chain was obtained from a study of cytomegalovirus exposure and HLA in healthy donors. Regarding the study as a whole: In vitro experiments confirmed that three CMV-associated chains were specific for CMV antigens. Analysis was performed later, and it showed HLA-associated TCR beta chains to be more clonally expanded than equally common others.

On this clone: The target antigen is unknown.

Primers: 60 Vbeta forward and 13 Jbeta reverse. Generated by immunoSEQ multiplex PCR, the TCRdb table keeps only in-frame clones and is missing some. Here the sample table reports around 200,000 clones. The CDR3 loop spans 14 amino acids. The V gene's germline CDR1 is SGHTA and CDR2 FQGNSA. V was cut by 4 bases and J by 0 bases, with 9 bases left in between. Sequencing was done on a sample of PBMCs. This chain uses TRBV7-2 with TRBJ1-2, with a tentative D call TRBD1 (6 bases). The clonotype originates from a woman aged 25 to 39 in good health and CMV-seropositive. The CDR3 nucleotides read TGTGCCAGCAGCTCGGGGACATCTAACTATGGCTACACCTTC. This translates into CASSSGTSNYGYTF.